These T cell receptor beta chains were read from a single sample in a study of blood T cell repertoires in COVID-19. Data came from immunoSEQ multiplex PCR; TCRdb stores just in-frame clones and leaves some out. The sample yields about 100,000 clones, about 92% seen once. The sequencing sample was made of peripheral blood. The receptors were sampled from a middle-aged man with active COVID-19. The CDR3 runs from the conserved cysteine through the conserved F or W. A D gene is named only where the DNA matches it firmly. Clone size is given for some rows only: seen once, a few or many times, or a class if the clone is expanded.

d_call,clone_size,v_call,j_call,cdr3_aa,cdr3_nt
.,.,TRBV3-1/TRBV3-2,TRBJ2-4,CASSPTTGTQNIQYF,TGTGCCAGCAGCCCAACGACCGGGACTCAGAACATTCAGTACTTC
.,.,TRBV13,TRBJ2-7,CASSAGGRKTYEQYF,TGTGCCAGCAGCGCCGGAGGGAGGAAGACGTACGAGCAGTACTTC
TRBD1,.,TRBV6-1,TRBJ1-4,CASSDRPSGTGYGKLFF,TGTGCCAGCAGTGATCGACCTTCCGGGACAGGGTACGGAAAACTGTTTTTT
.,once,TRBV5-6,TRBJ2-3,CASRADMADTQYF,TGTGCCAGCAGGGCGGACATGGCAGATACGCAGTATTTT
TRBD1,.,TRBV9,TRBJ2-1,CASSVVGMGQGNNNEQFF,TGTGCCAGCAGCGTAGTGGGCATGGGACAGGGAAATAACAATGAGCAGTTCTTC
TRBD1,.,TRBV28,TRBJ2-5,CASSWDRGRGETQYF,TGTGCCAGCAGTTGGGACAGGGGGCGCGGGGAGACCCAGTACTTC
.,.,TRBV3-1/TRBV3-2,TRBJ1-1,CASGKPGWLHTEAFF,TGTGCCAGCGGGAAGCCAGGGTGGTTGCACACTGAAGCTTTCTTT
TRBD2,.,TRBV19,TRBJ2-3,CASSIRTSGRYTQYF,TGTGCCAGTAGTATACGGACTAGCGGGAGATATACGCAGTATTTT
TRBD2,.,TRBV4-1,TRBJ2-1,CASSQAASGAHNEQFF,TGCGCCAGCAGCCAAGCAGCTAGCGGGGCCCATAATGAGCAGTTCTTC
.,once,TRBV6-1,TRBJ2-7,CASSEAGGGTYEQYF,TGTGCCAGCAGTGAAGCTGGCGGAGGAACCTACGAGCAGTACTTC
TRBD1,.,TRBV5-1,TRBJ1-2,CASSEGTGSYGYTF,TGCGCCAGCAGCGAGGGGACAGGGAGCTATGGCTACACCTTC
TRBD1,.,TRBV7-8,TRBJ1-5,CASSSGTGNQPQHF,TGTGCCAGCAGCTCAGGGACAGGGAATCAGCCCCAGCATTTT
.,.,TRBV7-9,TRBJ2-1,CASSYSGIIHNEQFF,TGTGCCAGCAGCTATAGCGGAATTATCCACAATGAGCAGTTCTTC
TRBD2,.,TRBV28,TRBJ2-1,CASSSLQLAGSSYNEQFF,TGTGCCAGCAGTTCCCTCCAACTAGCGGGAAGCTCCTACAATGAGCAGTTCTTC
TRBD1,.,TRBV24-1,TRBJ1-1,CATKGQMNTEAFF,TGTGCCACCAAGGGACAGATGAACACTGAAGCTTTCTTT
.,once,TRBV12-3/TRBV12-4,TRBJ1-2,CASSPSSHGYTF,TGTGCCAGCAGTCCCTCAAGCCATGGCTACACCTTC
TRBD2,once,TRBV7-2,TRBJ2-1,CASSLDETSGVKFF,TGTGCCAGCAGCTTAGATGAGACTAGCGGGGTTAAGTTCTTC
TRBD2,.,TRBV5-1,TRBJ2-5,CASSLLLAGQGETQYF,TGCGCCAGCAGCCTACTACTAGCGGGGCAAGGGGAGACCCAGTACTTC
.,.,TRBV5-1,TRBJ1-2,CASSLDAEWSGYTF,TGCGCCAGCAGCTTAGACGCGGAGTGGAGCGGCTACACCTTC
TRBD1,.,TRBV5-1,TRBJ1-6,CASSLAGTGDSPLHF,TGCGCCAGCAGCTTGGCCGGGACAGGGGATTCACCCCTCCACTTT
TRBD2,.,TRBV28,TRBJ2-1,CASSRRLAGAPHEQFF,TGTGCCAGCAGCCGTCGACTAGCGGGAGCCCCCCATGAGCAGTTCTTC
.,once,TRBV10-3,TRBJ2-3,CATLGDFTDTQYF,TGTGCCACCCTAGGGGACTTCACAGATACGCAGTATTTT
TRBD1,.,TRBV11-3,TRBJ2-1,CASSRGTGAYNEQFF,TGTGCCAGCAGCCGTGGGACAGGGGCCTACAATGAGCAGTTCTTC
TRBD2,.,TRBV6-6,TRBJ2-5,CASSYRGGRMGETQYF,TGTGCCAGCAGTTACCGGGGGGGGAGGATGGGAGAGACCCAGTACTTC
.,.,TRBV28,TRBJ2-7,CASSFSEVTYEQYF,TGTGCCAGCAGTTTCAGCGAAGTCACCTACGAGCAGTACTTC
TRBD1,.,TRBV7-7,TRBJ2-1,CASSSGQGSYNEQFF,TGTGCTAGCAGTTCCGGACAGGGATCCTACAATGAGCAGTTCTTC
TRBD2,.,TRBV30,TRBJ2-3,CAWSVGAGTMTDTQYF,TGTGCCTGGAGTGTAGGGGCCGGGACTATGACAGATACGCAGTATTTT
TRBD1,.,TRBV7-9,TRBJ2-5,CASNPTGGLLETQYF,TGTGCCAGCAACCCGACAGGGGGCTTATTAGAGACCCAGTACTTC
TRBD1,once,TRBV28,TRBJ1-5,CASSGAGTGESNQPQHF,TGTGCCAGCAGTGGGGCCGGGACAGGGGAAAGCAATCAGCCCCAGCATTTT
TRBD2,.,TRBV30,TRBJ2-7,CAWSVLLAGLGSYEQYF,TGTGCCTGGAGTGTACTCCTAGCGGGATTAGGATCCTACGAGCAGTACTTC
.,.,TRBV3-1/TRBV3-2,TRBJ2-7,CASRRDTVAYEQYF,TGTGCCAGCAGAAGGGACACGGTCGCCTACGAGCAGTACTTC
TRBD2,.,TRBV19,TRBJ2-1,CASNTQAGATNEQFF,TGTGCCAGTAACACCCAAGCGGGAGCGACTAATGAGCAGTTCTTC
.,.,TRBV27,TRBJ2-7,CASRHRTVTYEQYF,TGTGCCAGCAGACATAGGACTGTCACCTACGAGCAGTACTTC
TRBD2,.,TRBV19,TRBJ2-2,CASSIPSGRDTGELFF,TGTGCCAGTAGTATCCCCAGCGGGAGGGACACCGGGGAGCTGTTTTTT
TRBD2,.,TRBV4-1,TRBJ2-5,CASSQEGGLAVETQYF,TGCGCCAGCAGCCAAGAGGGGGGACTAGCGGTAGAGACCCAGTACTTC
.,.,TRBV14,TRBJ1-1,CASSQRGNEAFF,TGTGCCAGCAGCCAAAGGGGAAATGAAGCTTTCTTT
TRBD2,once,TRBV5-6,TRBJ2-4,CASSLAGGSLAKNIQYF,TGTGCCAGCAGCTTGGCCGGGGGGAGCCTAGCCAAAAACATTCAGTACTTC
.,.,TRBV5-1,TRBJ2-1,CASRSISGSDNEQFF,TGCGCCAGCAGATCGATCTCCGGGAGTGACAATGAGCAGTTCTTC
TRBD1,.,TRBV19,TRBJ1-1,CASSSGQGNTEAFF,TGTGCCAGTAGCTCGGGACAGGGGAACACTGAAGCTTTCTTT
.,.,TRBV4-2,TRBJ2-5,CASSQDLRGIQETQYF,TGTGCCAGCAGCCAAGATCTCAGGGGAATACAAGAGACCCAGTACTTC
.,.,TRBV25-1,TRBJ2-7,CASSEEQGHPYEQYF,TGTGCCAGCAGTGAAGAACAGGGACACCCCTACGAGCAGTACTTC
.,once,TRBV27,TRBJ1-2,CASNSGRGWGGYTF,TGTGCCAGCAACTCTGGGCGGGGGTGGGGTGGCTACACCTTC
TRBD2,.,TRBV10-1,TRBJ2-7,CASSESGLAGSYEQYF,TGCGCCAGCAGTGAGTCGGGATTAGCGGGCTCCTACGAGCAGTACTTC
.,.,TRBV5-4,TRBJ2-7,CASSLRQGQTPYEQYF,TGTGCCAGCAGCTTGCGTCAGGGTCAAACCCCCTACGAGCAGTACTTC
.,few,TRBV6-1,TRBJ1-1,CASSDRVGTEAFF,TGTGCCAGCAGTGACAGGGTCGGCACTGAAGCTTTCTTT
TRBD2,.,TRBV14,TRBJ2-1,CASSLSGRTYNEQFF,TGTGCCAGCAGCCTTAGCGGGAGGACCTACAATGAGCAGTTCTTC
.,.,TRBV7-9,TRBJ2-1,CASSRLESYNEQFF,TGTGCCAGCAGCCGACTGGAATCCTACAATGAGCAGTTCTTC
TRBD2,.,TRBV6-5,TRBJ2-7,CASSLRASGAYEQYF,TGTGCCAGCAGCCTCCGGGCTAGCGGGGCCTACGAGCAGTACTTC
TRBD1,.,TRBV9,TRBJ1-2,CASSAKGQVPLYGYTF,TGTGCCAGCAGCGCGAAGGGACAGGTCCCTCTCTATGGCTACACCTTC
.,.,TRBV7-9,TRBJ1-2,CASREGAYGYTF,TGTGCCAGCAGGGAAGGGGCTTATGGCTACACCTTC
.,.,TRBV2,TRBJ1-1,CATRQESNTEAFF,TGTGCCACCCGACAGGAGTCAAACACTGAAGCTTTCTTT
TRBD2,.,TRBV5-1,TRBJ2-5,CASSPTSGRAFETQYF,TGCGCCAGCAGCCCGACTAGCGGGAGGGCCTTCGAGACCCAGTACTTC